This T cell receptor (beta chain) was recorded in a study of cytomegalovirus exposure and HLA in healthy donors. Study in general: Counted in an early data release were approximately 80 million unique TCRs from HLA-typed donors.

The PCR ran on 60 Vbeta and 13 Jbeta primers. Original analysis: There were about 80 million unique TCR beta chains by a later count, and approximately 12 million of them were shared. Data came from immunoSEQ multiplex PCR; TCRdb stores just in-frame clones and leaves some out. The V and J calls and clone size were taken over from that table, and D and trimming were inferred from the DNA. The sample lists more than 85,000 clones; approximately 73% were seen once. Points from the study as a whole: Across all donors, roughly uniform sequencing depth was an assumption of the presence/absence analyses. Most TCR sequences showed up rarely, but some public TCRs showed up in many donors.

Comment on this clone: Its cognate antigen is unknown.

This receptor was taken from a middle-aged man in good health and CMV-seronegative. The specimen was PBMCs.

The CDR3 reads CASSYSSASRQPQHF. CDR3 DNA: TGTGCCAGCAGTTACTCGTCTGCCAGTCGTCAGCCCCAGCATTTT. This chain uses TRBV6-5 with TRBJ1-5; no firm D call. V lost 0 bases to trimming and J lost 6 bases, with 12 bases between them. The V gene's germline CDR1 is MNHEY and CDR2 SVGAGI. CDR3 length: 15 amino acids.